This is a list of T cell receptor beta chains from one sample in a study of radiotherapy plus CTLA-4 blockade in lung cancer. Clones were sequenced by immunoSEQ multiplex PCR, and TCRdb holds only the in-frame ones, with some missing. This table has about 98,000 clones, 75% to 90% appearing once. The material sequenced was peripheral blood, taken from a patient treated with radiotherapy plus ipilimumab. The receptors stem from a human donor with non-small cell lung cancer who had a partial response to radiotherapy plus ipilimumab. CDR3s include the opening cysteine and the closing phenylalanine or tryptophan. The D gene is left open where the match is weak. Size is omitted from some rows. Given values are once, few, many or a class for expanded clones.

cdr3_aa: CASSFQGVGNEQFF
cdr3_nt: TGTGCCAGCAGTTTCCAGGGTGTAGGCAATGAGCAGTTCTTC
clone_size: -
v_call: TRBV27
cdr3_length: 14
d_call: -
j_call: TRBJ2-1

cdr3_aa: CASSQDRGEQYF
cdr3_nt: TGTGCCAGCAGCCAGGACAGGGGAGAGCAGTACTTC
clone_size: -
v_call: TRBV2
cdr3_length: 12
d_call: TRBD1
j_call: TRBJ2-7

cdr3_aa: CASSPNRDLQPQHF
cdr3_nt: TGTGCCAGCAGCCCTAACAGGGACCTTCAGCCCCAGCATTTT
clone_size: -
v_call: TRBV6-5
cdr3_length: 14
d_call: -
j_call: TRBJ1-5

cdr3_aa: CASRPTGVYGYTF
cdr3_nt: TGTGCCAGCAGGCCTACAGGCGTCTATGGCTACACCTTC
clone_size: -
v_call: TRBV11-1
cdr3_length: 13
d_call: -
j_call: TRBJ1-2

cdr3_aa: CASSTWDRGGQPQHF
cdr3_nt: TGTGCCAGCAGCACCTGGGACAGGGGTGGCCAGCCCCAGCATTTT
clone_size: -
v_call: TRBV7-2
cdr3_length: 15
d_call: TRBD1
j_call: TRBJ1-5

cdr3_aa: CAWTSGQETQYF
cdr3_nt: TGTGCCTGGACTAGCGGGCAAGAGACCCAGTACTTC
clone_size: -
v_call: TRBV30
cdr3_length: 12
d_call: TRBD2
j_call: TRBJ2-5

cdr3_aa: CSVARQGYEQFF
cdr3_nt: TGCAGCGTTGCCCGACAGGGTTATGAGCAGTTCTTC
clone_size: -
v_call: TRBV29-1
cdr3_length: 12
d_call: TRBD1
j_call: TRBJ2-1

cdr3_aa: CASSWQGYSYEQYF
cdr3_nt: TGCGCCAGCAGCTGGCAGGGGTACAGCTACGAGCAGTACTTC
clone_size: -
v_call: TRBV5-1
cdr3_length: 14
d_call: -
j_call: TRBJ2-7

cdr3_aa: CASRQVEGGLFHEQYF
cdr3_nt: TGCGCCAGCAGGCAGGTCGAGGGGGGGCTTTTCCACGAGCAGTACTTC
clone_size: once
v_call: TRBV5-1
cdr3_length: 16
d_call: -
j_call: TRBJ2-7

cdr3_aa: CASSEQGLDTQYF
cdr3_nt: TGTGCCAGCAGCGAACAGGGGTTAGATACGCAGTATTTT
clone_size: -
v_call: TRBV7-8
cdr3_length: 13
d_call: TRBD1
j_call: TRBJ2-3

cdr3_aa: CASSPPGTIETDTQYF
cdr3_nt: TGTGCCAGCAGCCCCCCCGGGACTATCGAAACAGATACGCAGTATTTT
clone_size: -
v_call: TRBV4-2
cdr3_length: 16
d_call: TRBD2
j_call: TRBJ2-3

cdr3_aa: CASKPSGSGRHEQFF
cdr3_nt: TGTGCCAGCAAACCGAGTGGTAGCGGGAGACATGAGCAGTTCTTC
clone_size: -
v_call: TRBV28
cdr3_length: 15
d_call: TRBD2
j_call: TRBJ2-1

cdr3_aa: CAISPGGQGNIQYF
cdr3_nt: TGTGCCATCTCACCTGGAGGACAGGGAAACATTCAGTACTTC
clone_size: -
v_call: TRBV10-3
cdr3_length: 14
d_call: TRBD1
j_call: TRBJ2-4

cdr3_aa: CASSLTPPRQGAFYEQYF
cdr3_nt: TGTGCCAGCAGCTTAACCCCCCCCCGACAGGGGGCTTTCTACGAGCAGTACTTC
clone_size: -
v_call: TRBV7-3
cdr3_length: 18
d_call: TRBD1
j_call: TRBJ2-7

cdr3_aa: CASSLLGLAGGIQETQYF
cdr3_nt: TGTGCCAGCAGCTTATTGGGACTAGCGGGAGGGATACAAGAGACCCAGTACTTC
clone_size: -
v_call: TRBV7-3
cdr3_length: 18
d_call: TRBD2
j_call: TRBJ2-5

cdr3_aa: CASSKLNRGRGTYGYTF
cdr3_nt: TGTGCCAGCAGCAAACTAAACAGGGGGCGAGGTACCTATGGCTACACCTTC
clone_size: once
v_call: TRBV21-1
cdr3_length: 17
d_call: -
j_call: TRBJ1-2

cdr3_aa: CSVMGLAALSYNEQFF
cdr3_nt: TGCAGCGTTATGGGACTAGCGGCTCTGTCCTACAATGAGCAGTTCTTC
clone_size: -
v_call: TRBV29-1
cdr3_length: 16
d_call: TRBD2
j_call: TRBJ2-1

cdr3_aa: CSAATYNEQFF
cdr3_nt: TGCAGTGCTGCGACCTACAATGAGCAGTTCTTC
clone_size: -
v_call: TRBV20-1
cdr3_length: 11
d_call: -
j_call: TRBJ2-1

cdr3_aa: CASSVQGSFTYEQYF
cdr3_nt: TGTGCCAGCAGTGTTCAGGGCTCATTCACCTACGAGCAGTACTTC
clone_size: -
v_call: TRBV6-1
cdr3_length: 15
d_call: -
j_call: TRBJ2-7

cdr3_aa: CASSLGTGGGWTEAFF
cdr3_nt: TGTGCCAGCAGCCTAGGGACAGGGGGAGGATGGACTGAAGCTTTCTTT
clone_size: -
v_call: TRBV7-3
cdr3_length: 16
d_call: TRBD1
j_call: TRBJ1-1

cdr3_aa: CASSFSGGRGAMNTEAFF
cdr3_nt: TGTGCCAGCAGTTTTAGCGGGGGACGAGGAGCTATGAACACTGAAGCTTTCTTT
clone_size: -
v_call: TRBV27
cdr3_length: 18
d_call: -
j_call: TRBJ1-1

cdr3_aa: CASINGGSPHNEQFF
cdr3_nt: TGTGCCAGCATCAACGGCGGGAGCCCACACAATGAGCAGTTCTTC
clone_size: -
v_call: TRBV27
cdr3_length: 15
d_call: TRBD2
j_call: TRBJ2-1

cdr3_aa: CASSRSGTSGSYEQYF
cdr3_nt: TGTGCCAGCAGCCGTAGCGGGACTAGCGGGTCCTACGAGCAGTACTTC
clone_size: -
v_call: TRBV11-2
cdr3_length: 16
d_call: TRBD2
j_call: TRBJ2-7

cdr3_aa: CASTAGNYGYTF
cdr3_nt: TGCGCCAGCACCGCCGGTAACTATGGCTACACCTTC
clone_size: -
v_call: TRBV10-2
cdr3_length: 12
d_call: -
j_call: TRBJ1-2

cdr3_aa: CASSSEPGWANEKLFF
cdr3_nt: TGTGCCAGCAGTTCCGAACCAGGGTGGGCTAATGAAAAACTGTTTTTT
clone_size: -
v_call: TRBV5-4
cdr3_length: 16
d_call: -
j_call: TRBJ1-4

cdr3_aa: CASSPPGRAGKLFF
cdr3_nt: TGTGCCAGCTCACCACCAGGCAGAGCAGGAAAACTGTTTTTT
clone_size: once
v_call: TRBV18
cdr3_length: 14
d_call: -
j_call: TRBJ1-4

cdr3_aa: CSFSPPHNEQFF
cdr3_nt: TGCAGCTTCTCCCCCCCCCACAATGAGCAGTTCTTC
clone_size: large
v_call: TRBV29-1
cdr3_length: 12
d_call: -
j_call: TRBJ2-1

cdr3_aa: CASSTQPGTEGFNEQFF
cdr3_nt: TGCGCCAGCAGCACACAACCCGGGACAGAAGGATTCAATGAGCAGTTCTTC
clone_size: once
v_call: TRBV5-1
cdr3_length: 17
d_call: TRBD1
j_call: TRBJ2-1

cdr3_aa: CASSFQQLYGYTF
cdr3_nt: TGTGCCAGTAGTTTTCAACAGTTATATGGCTACACCTTC
clone_size: -
v_call: TRBV19
cdr3_length: 13
d_call: -
j_call: TRBJ1-2

cdr3_aa: CASRPGTENTEAFF
cdr3_nt: TGTGCCAGCAGGCCCGGGACAGAGAACACTGAAGCTTTCTTT
clone_size: -
v_call: TRBV2
cdr3_length: 14
d_call: TRBD1
j_call: TRBJ1-1

cdr3_aa: CASSPGTGDRAYNEQFF
cdr3_nt: TGTGCCAGCTCACCCGGGACAGGGGATCGGGCCTACAATGAGCAGTTCTTC
clone_size: once
v_call: TRBV18
cdr3_length: 17
d_call: TRBD1
j_call: TRBJ2-1

cdr3_aa: CASSRGQGGQETQYF
cdr3_nt: TGTGCCAGCTCACGAGGACAGGGAGGCCAAGAGACCCAGTACTTC
clone_size: -
v_call: TRBV18
cdr3_length: 15
d_call: TRBD1
j_call: TRBJ2-5

cdr3_aa: CASSVTGDATNEKLFF
cdr3_nt: TGTGCCAGCAGTGTTACAGGGGATGCAACTAATGAAAAACTGTTTTTT
clone_size: -
v_call: TRBV6-1
cdr3_length: 16
d_call: TRBD1
j_call: TRBJ1-4

cdr3_aa: CASSLSRDSAYF
cdr3_nt: TGTGCCAGCAGTTTATCCCGGGACTCCGCTTACTTC
clone_size: -
v_call: TRBV28
cdr3_length: 12
d_call: -
j_call: TRBJ2-5

cdr3_aa: CASSWALDGELFF
cdr3_nt: TGCGCCAGCAGCTGGGCCTTAGACGGGGAGCTGTTTTTT
clone_size: -
v_call: TRBV5-1
cdr3_length: 13
d_call: -
j_call: TRBJ2-2

cdr3_aa: CASSPGLSTNYGYTF
cdr3_nt: TGTGCCAGCAGTCCGGGACTTTCAACAAACTATGGCTACACCTTC
clone_size: -
v_call: TRBV6-5
cdr3_length: 15
d_call: -
j_call: TRBJ1-2

cdr3_aa: CASSPQGGQGPGYTF
cdr3_nt: TGTGCCAGCAGCCCTCAGGGGGGACAGGGGCCTGGCTACACCTTC
clone_size: -
v_call: TRBV7-8
cdr3_length: 15
d_call: TRBD1
j_call: TRBJ1-2

cdr3_aa: CASSSDRETGELFF
cdr3_nt: TGCGCCAGCAGCTCCGACAGGGAGACCGGGGAGCTGTTTTTT
clone_size: few
v_call: TRBV10-1
cdr3_length: 14
d_call: TRBD1
j_call: TRBJ2-2